Shown below are 28 T cell receptor beta chains from a single sample sequenced in a study of metastatic and nonmetastatic thyroid tumors. The entire patient cohort was treatment-naive prior to thyroid surgery. From the PCR reads, TCRdb re-called clones with MiXCR. The table includes 15,000 to 20,000 clones, approximately 30% detected once. Sequenced input: blood. These receptors all come from a female donor with papillary thyroid cancer or a benign thyroid nodule (not recorded which). Some clones in this sample may be carry-over from other donors' samples.

Judged by abundance, this clone is medium-sized. A junction boundary mismatches the germline segment, possibly from a read error. This chain uses TRBV6-9 with TRBJ2-3, with no clear D. This CDR3 is 11 amino acids long. Per germline, CDR1 MNHGY and CDR2 SVAAGI. CDR3 region: CASSHTASPNF. For the CDR3, the DNA is TGTGCCAGCAGTCATACGGCCTCGCCGAATTTT.

This clone was picked up many times. V usage is TRBV4-1 and J usage is TRBJ2-1; D may correspond to TRBD1 or TRBD2 (6 bases each). The CDR3 has 16 residues. Trimming took 1 base from V and 2 from J, leaving 12 bases between them. Germline CDR1 is MGHRA and CDR2 is YSYEKL. The DNA for the CDR3 is TGCGCCAGCAGCCAAGGAGAGGGGGGCACCTACAATGAGCAGTTCTTC. Residues: CASSQGEGGTYNEQFF.

A few counts support this clone. V and J are TRBV6-5 and TRBJ2-7, with a weak D call TRBD2 (5 bases). Germline V gives CDR1 MNHEY, CDR2 SVGAGI. V was trimmed by 4 bases and J by 4 bases, leaving 11 bases between them. This CDR3 is built from 13 residues. The CDR3 is CASSFERAYEQYF. In DNA form, the CDR3 reads TGTGCCAGCAGTTTTGAGAGGGCTTACGAGCAGTACTTC.

The CDR3 bases are TGTGCCAGCAGCTTGTCAATAGGGCAGGGGCGCTACGAGCAGTACTTC. Protein product: CASSLSIGQGRYEQYF. V and J are TRBV5-5 and TRBJ2-7; TRBD1 might be the D (6 bases). V was cut by 1 base and J by 3 bases, with 17 bases left in between. From germline, CDR1 is SGHKS and CDR2 YYEKEE (reference sequence). The CDR3 sequence is 16 residues long.

By proportion, this clone is medium-sized. This chain uses TRBV7-6 with TRBJ2-7; 7 nucleotides align to TRBD1. CDR3 length: 15 amino acids. The germline V gene has CDR1 SGHVS and CDR2 FNYEAQ. J lost 4 bases, V lost 5 bases, and 11 bases had no gene match. CDR3: CASSDRQGLGYEQYF. In DNA, the CDR3 is TGTGCCAGCAGCGACCGACAGGGCCTCGGGTACGAGCAGTACTTC. The full variable domain, in which reference TRBV7-6 and TRBJ2-7 provide the parts outside the CDR3, is GAGVSQSPRYKVTKRGQDVALRCDPISGHVSLYWYRQALGQGPEFLTYFNYEAQQDKSGLPNDRFSAERPEGSISTLTIQRTEQRDSAMYRCASSDRQGLGYEQYFGPGTRLTVT.

By share, this clone counts as medium-sized (0.01 to 0.1%). The J gene is TRBJ2-3, the V gene TRBV11-2; perhaps D is TRBD1 or TRBD2 (6 bases each). CDR1 is SGHAT and CDR2 is FQNNGV in the germline V gene. The CDR3 totals 15 residues. Trimming cost V 2 bases and J 2 bases, with 11 bases left between them. As DNA, the CDR3 is TGTGCCAGCAGCTTAATCGGGGGCCTCACAGATACGCAGTATTTT. Its translation is CASSLIGGLTDTQYF. Together with reference TRBV11-2 and TRBJ2-3, the CDR3 gives the full variable domain: EAGVAQSPRYKIIEKRQSVAFWCNPISGHATLYWYQQILGQGPKLLIQFQNNGVVDDSQLPKDRFSAERLKGVDSTLKIQPAKLEDSAVYLCASSLIGGLTDTQYFGPGTRLTVL.

Concerning this clone: A much larger clone differs from this one at a single base, so this may be a read error. The same CDR3 can be traced to other DNA sequences in this sample. The chain recombines TRBV4-1 with TRBJ1-4; weak D call: TRBD1 (5 bases). Germline V gene sequence: CDR1 MGHRA, CDR2 YSYEKL. The CDR3 runs 17 residues. The CDR3 region is CASSQPTFGTAREKLVF. The DNA for the CDR3 is TGCGCCAGCAGCCAACCCACATTCGGTACAGCCAGGGAAAAACTGGTTTTT.

This rearrangement joins TRBV7-8 to TRBJ2-7, with no clear D. This CDR3 is built from 12 residues. The germline V gene has CDR1 SGHVS and CDR2 FQNEAQ. V shed 2 bases and J shed 3 bases, with 5 bases lying between them. The CDR3 loop reads CASSLLGYEQYF. The CDR3 region has the DNA TGTGCCAGCAGCTTACTAGGCTACGAGCAGTACTTC.

The sample holds many counts of this clone. The chain is built from TRBV11-2 and TRBJ2-3; 10 bases line up with TRBD1. This CDR3 has 15 amino acids. V shed 5 bases and J 7 bases; nucleotides not matched to a gene: 9. Per germline, CDR1 SGHAT and CDR2 FQNNGV. CDR3 in DNA: TGTGCCAGCAGCCCAACCGGGACAGGGGCCCATACGCAGTATTTT. Amino acids: CASSPTGTGAHTQYF. The complete variable domain, with remaining parts taken from reference TRBV11-2 and TRBJ2-3, reads EAGVAQSPRYKIIEKRQSVAFWCNPISGHATLYWYQQILGQGPKLLIQFQNNGVVDDSQLPKDRFSAERLKGVDSTLKIQPAKLEDSAVYLCASSPTGTGAHTQYFGPGTRLTVL.

This clone was observed a few times. This chain links TRBV19 with TRBJ1-2; D gene unclear. Germline V gene lookup returns CDR1 LNHDA and CDR2 SQIVND (reference sequence). V was shortened by 3 bases and J by 6 bases, with 11 bases between the two germline ends. This CDR3 spans 13 amino acids. In DNA form, the CDR3 reads TGTGCCAGTAGTATGGGGTGGACGGATGGCTACACCTTC. Translation: CASSMGWTDGYTF.

Regarding this clone: Relative to the germline gene, one junction end is altered; a read error may explain this. This chain links TRBV12-3 or TRBV12-4 with TRBJ2-7; the match to TRBD1 covers 7 bases. The CDR3 contains 12 residues. The CDR3 nucleotides read TGTGCCAGCAGCTTAGAGGGACAGGAGCAGTACTTC. Protein sequence: CASSLEGQEQYF.

V and J are TRBV5-1 and TRBJ1-2; no clear D. Germline values: CDR1 SGHRS, CDR2 YFSETQ. Trimming cost V 3 bases and J 0 bases, with 9 bases left between them. The CDR3 extends over 14 amino acids. The CDR3 DNA follows: TGCGCCAGCAGCTCGGACGGCACTAACTATGGCTACACCTTC. Amino acid sequence: CASSSDGTNYGYTF.

The V and J genes are TRBV3-1 and TRBJ2-7, with a weak D call TRBD1 (5 bases). Per germline, CDR1 LGHDT and CDR2 YNNKEL (reference sequence). This CDR3 is built from 13 residues. V dropped 0 bases and J dropped 9 bases, with 12 bases sitting between them. The CDR3 sequence: CASSQDRGTAQYF. In nucleotides, the CDR3 is TGTGCCAGCAGCCAAGATAGGGGTACGGCGCAGTACTTC.

This clone is medium-sized by share. The rearrangement uses TRBV6-5 and TRBJ2-7; no reliable D call. Germline loops: CDR1 MNHEY, CDR2 SVGAGI. Trimming cost V 2 bases and J 4 bases, with 3 bases left between them. This CDR3 comprises 11 residues. In nucleotides, the CDR3 is TGTGCCAGCAGTTACAAGTACGAGCAGTACTTC. Translating gives CASSYKYEQYF.

This clone is medium-sized (0.01 to 0.1%) by share. The gene calls are TRBV20-1 and TRBJ2-1; TRBD1 matches at 11 bases. The germline V gene encodes CDR1 DFQATT and CDR2 SNEGSKA (reference sequence). Trimming took 5 bases from V and 7 from J; bases not matched to a gene: 10. The CDR3 has 15 residues. For the CDR3, the DNA is TGCAGTGCTGTCTCCGGGACAGGGGGAAGGAATGAGCAGTTCTTC. This encodes CSAVSGTGGRNEQFF.

This clone has only a few counts. The chain employs TRBV6-2 or TRBV6-3 and TRBJ2-1, with TRBD2 identical over 8 bases. This CDR3 is built from 15 residues. Per germline, CDR1 MNHEY and CDR2 SVGEGT. After removal of 7 bases from V and 7 bases from J, the junction contained 12 bases not matched to a gene. The CDR3 reads CASTPGGRAGNEQFF. For the CDR3, the DNA is TGTGCCAGCACCCCGGGGGGGAGGGCGGGGAATGAGCAGTTCTTC.

This clone was seen many times. V gene TRBV27 combines with J gene TRBJ2-5, with D unresolved. Trimming took off 2 bases at V and 5 bases at J, with 9 bases between the two ends. CDR1 is MNHEY, CDR2 SMNVEV, per germline (reference sequence). CDR3 length equals 13 residues. This chain's CDR3 is CASSLQMRETQYF. CDR3 bases: TGTGCCAGCAGTTTACAGATGAGGGAGACCCAGTACTTC.

By sample fraction, this clone is medium-sized. The chain recombines TRBV4-1 with TRBJ2-7; possibly TRBD1 for D (6 bases). This CDR3 has 13 residues. V lost 3 bases to trimming and J lost 0 bases, with 6 bases between them. Germline V gene lookup returns CDR1 MGHRA and CDR2 YSYEKL. CDR3 amino acids: CASSQDSSYEQYF. Here the CDR3 DNA reads TGCGCCAGCAGCCAGGACAGCTCCTACGAGCAGTACTTC.

By its share, this clone is medium-sized. Other DNA sequences in this specimen translate into the identical CDR3. The chain has TRBV28 and TRBJ2-2; no firm D call. The CDR3 contains 13 residues. Per the germline V gene, CDR1 is MDHEN and CDR2 is SYDVKM. The germline V and J ends were trimmed by 4 bases and 1 base, with 4 bases remaining between them. CDR3 nucleotides: TGTGCCAGCAGTTCCCAGAACACCGGGGAGCTGTTTTTT. Amino acid sequence: CASSSQNTGELFF.

In its sample, this clone ranks as medium-sized. The chain uses TRBV12-3 or TRBV12-4 and TRBJ2-2, with D possibly being TRBD1 (5 bases). V was cut by 4 bases and J by 4 bases, with 16 bases left in between. The CDR3 totals 16 residues. Written as DNA, the CDR3 is TGTGCCAGCAGTTCCCCTGGGGCGTCAACCACCGGGGAGCTGTTTTTT. It translates to CASSSPGASTTGELFF.

This clone is labeled medium-sized. The V call is TRBV5-1, the J call TRBJ1-6, with 7 bases identical to TRBD1. After removal of 4 bases from V and 8 bases from J, the junction contained 9 bases not matched to a gene. Per the germline V gene, CDR1 is SGHRS and CDR2 is YFSETQ. The CDR3 spans 15 residues. In DNA, the CDR3 is TGCGCCAGCAGCCCCTCGGACAGGTCGGATTCACCCCTCCACTTT. It translates to CASSPSDRSDSPLHF.

This clone has a handful of counts. The chain uses TRBV6-1 and TRBJ2-7; TRBD2 matches 12 bases. This CDR3 spans 16 amino acids. V lost 6 bases and J lost 3; bases outside the gene matches: 9. CDR1 and CDR2 from the germline V gene are MNHNS and SASEGT. CDR3: CASSPDSSGGVYEQYF. The CDR3 nucleotides are TGTGCCAGCAGCCCCGACTCTAGCGGGGGGGTCTACGAGCAGTACTTC.

By sample share, this clone is medium-sized. CDR3: CASSAQINGYTF. The CDR3 DNA sequence: TGTGCCAGCAGTGCACAGATTAATGGCTACACCTTC. The chain couples TRBV6-1 to TRBJ1-2; D gene unclear. CDR1 and CDR2 (germline): MNHNS, SASEGT. The length of the CDR3 is 12 residues. Trimming shortened V by 4 bases and J by 6 bases, and 9 bases separated the two germline ends.

CDR3 DNA sequence: TGTGCCAGCAGCCACTCGAGCGGGAAGGGGGGCTACGAGCAGTACTTC. The encoded protein is CASSHSSGKGGYEQYF. The chain employs TRBV3-1 and TRBJ2-7; weak D call: TRBD2 (7 bases). This CDR3 comprises 16 residues. CDR1 and CDR2 from the germline V gene are LGHDT and YNNKEL (reference sequence). Trimming took 3 bases from V and 3 from J, leaving 18 bases between them.

This clone appeared a few times. The rearrangement links TRBV28 to TRBJ2-2; 13 nucleotides line up with TRBD2. The CDR3 length is 15 residues. In germline, CDR1 is MDHEN, CDR2 SYDVKM. With 5 bases clipped from V and 6 bases from J, the junction kept 3 bases outside the gene matches. The CDR3 reads CASSPGLAGSGELFF. CDR3 nucleotides: TGTGCCAGCAGTCCGGGACTAGCGGGATCCGGGGAGCTGTTTTTT.

This clone is labeled as medium-sized. This chain links TRBV28 with TRBJ1-5; no definite D call. In germline, CDR1 is MDHEN, CDR2 SYDVKM. Deletions cut 1 base from V and 7 bases from J, with 5 bases between. The CDR3 has 12 residues. The CDR3 DNA is TGTGCCAGCAGTTTATTTGAGCAGCCCCAGCATTTT. Its protein product is CASSLFEQPQHF.

Many counts were recorded for this clone. The gene calls are TRBV5-6 and TRBJ1-6; D perhaps matches TRBD1 (5 bases). Trimming removed 0 bases at V and 2 bases at J, with 9 bases between. This CDR3 comprises 16 residues. The germline gives CDR1 SGHDT, CDR2 YYEEEE. CDR3 amino acids: CASSLGRAPYNSPLHF. DNA of the CDR3: TGTGCCAGCAGCTTGGGCAGGGCCCCCTATAATTCACCCCTCCACTTT.

This clone was counted at least ten times. V and J are TRBV12-3 or TRBV12-4 and TRBJ1-4; no clear D gene. The CDR3 covers 17 residues. Trimming shortened V by 5 bases and J by 4 bases, and 20 bases separated the two germline ends. The CDR3 spells CASSRSLIRPFNEKLFF. Here the CDR3 DNA reads TGTGCCAGCAGTCGTTCCCTGATCAGGCCCTTTAATGAAAAACTGTTTTTT.